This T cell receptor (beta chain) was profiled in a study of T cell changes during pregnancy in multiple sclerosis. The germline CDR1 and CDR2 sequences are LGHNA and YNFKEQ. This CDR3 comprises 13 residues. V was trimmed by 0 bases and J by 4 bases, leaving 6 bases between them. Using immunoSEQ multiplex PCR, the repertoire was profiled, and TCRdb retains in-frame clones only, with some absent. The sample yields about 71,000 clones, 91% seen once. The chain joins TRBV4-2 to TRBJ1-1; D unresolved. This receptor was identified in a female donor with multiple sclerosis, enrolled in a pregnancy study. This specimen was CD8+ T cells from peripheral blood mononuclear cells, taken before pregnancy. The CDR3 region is CASSQELVTEAFF. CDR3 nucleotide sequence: TGTGCCAGCAGCCAAGAACTAGTCACTGAAGCTTTCTTT.